The 21 T cell receptor beta chains presented below share a single source sample, sequenced in a study of blood T cell repertoires in COVID-19. The assay was immunoSEQ multiplex PCR, and TCRdb's table has in-frame clones only and misses some. The table lists hundreds of thousands of clones, around 90% of them singletons. Sequencing was performed on peripheral blood. The source is a woman under 40 with acute or convalescent COVID-19.

The genes are TRBV5-4 and TRBJ2-1; 12 nucleotides line up with TRBD2. V was pared by 4 bases and J by 0 bases, with 11 bases of the junction left unmatched. This CDR3 is built from 19 residues. Germline CDR1 and CDR2: SGHNT and YYREEE (reference sequence). The CDR3 sequence is CASSGAGTSGLSSYNEQFF. The CDR3, as DNA: TGTGCCAGCAGCGGCGCCGGGACTAGCGGGTTGAGCTCCTACAATGAGCAGTTCTTC.

The chain is built from TRBV7-6 and TRBJ2-1, with 10 bases identical to TRBD2. Germline lookup yields CDR1 SGHVS and CDR2 FNYEAQ. The CDR3 contains 15 residues. Trimming cost V 5 bases and J 7 bases; bases outside gene matches: 8. This chain's CDR3 is CASSLRSGRANEQFF. The CDR3 DNA sequence: TGTGCCAGCAGCCTCAGGAGCGGGAGGGCAAATGAGCAGTTCTTC.

The chain employs TRBV5-8 and TRBJ1-2; D might be TRBD1 (5 bases). CDR1 and CDR2 (germline): SGHTS, YDEGEE. Trimming took 5 bases from V and 4 from J, leaving 18 bases between them. The CDR3 sequence is 15 residues long. The CDR3 is CASRDVSGRGYGYTF. CDR3 DNA: TGTGCCAGCAGAGATGTATCAGGGCGCGGCTATGGCTACACCTTC.

This sequence joins TRBV9 and TRBJ2-7; possible D gene TRBD2, 5 bases. The CDR3 totals 13 residues. Trimming left V 0 bases short and J 3 bases short, with 7 bases between. In germline, CDR1 is SGDLS, CDR2 YYNGEE. The CDR3 DNA follows: TGTGCCAGCAGCGTAGGGACTTTCTACGAGCAGTACTTC. Translating it yields CASSVGTFYEQYF.

V gene TRBV5-1 combines with J gene TRBJ2-1, with 13 bases aligning to TRBD2. V was pared by 4 bases and J by 0 bases, with 10 bases of the junction left unmatched. Germline V gene data show CDR1 as SGHRS and CDR2 as YFSETQ. The CDR3 spans 19 residues. The CDR3 DNA reads as TGCGCCAGCAGCGCCTACGGACTAGCGGGAGCCAGCTCCTACAATGAGCAGTTCTTC. It is translated as CASSAYGLAGASSYNEQFF.

This chain links TRBV5-1 with TRBJ1-6; the match to TRBD1 covers 7 bases. The CDR3 extends over 16 amino acids. Losses at the gene ends were 0 bases for V and 7 bases for J; bases not matched to a gene: 7. Germline-derived CDR1 and CDR2 are SGHRS and YFSETQ. The CDR3 nucleotides are TGCGCCAGCAGCTTGGTCGTCGACAGGGTGAATTCACCCCTCCACTTT. Translation: CASSLVVDRVNSPLHF.

This clone has only one observation. The genes are TRBV28 and TRBJ1-6; 11 nucleotides line up with TRBD1. The germline gives CDR1 MDHEN, CDR2 SYDVKM. The ends lost 5 bases at V and 0 bases at J; junction bases unmatched: 3. CDR3 length: 17 residues. CDR3 nucleotide sequence: TGTGCCAGCAGTCTCGGGACAGGGGGCTCCTATAATTCACCCCTCCACTTT. Amino acids: CASSLGTGGSYNSPLHF.

The CDR3 here is CAISSDRDQPQHF. In nucleotides, the CDR3 is TGTGCCATCAGCTCGGACAGGGATCAGCCCCAGCATTTT. This chain links TRBV10-3 with TRBJ1-5; 8 nucleotides match TRBD1. Germline lookup yields CDR1 ENHRY and CDR2 SYGVKD. The CDR3 spans 13 residues. J lost 5 bases, V lost 6 bases, and 3 bases had no gene match.

In its sample, this clone was seen a few times. This chain links TRBV4-2 with TRBJ2-2, with D perhaps matching TRBD1 (6 bases). Germline loops: CDR1 LGHNA, CDR2 YNFKEQ. Between the trimmed V and J ends, which lost 0 bases and 3 bases, there was a span of 11 bases. The CDR3 consists of 16 residues. The CDR3, as DNA: TGTGCCAGCAGCCAAGATCCAGCAGGGGACACCGGGGAGCTGTTTTTT. Its protein is CASSQDPAGDTGELFF.

DNA of the CDR3: TGTGCCAGCAGTTCGAAGGACAGACCGAACACTGAAGCTTTCTTT. Its translation: CASSSKDRPNTEAFF. This chain connects TRBV25-1 to TRBJ1-1, with D possibly being TRBD1 (6 bases). Trimming shortened V by 5 bases and J by 1 base, and 14 bases separated the two germline ends. Looked up from germline, CDR1 is MGHDK and CDR2 is SYGVNS. The CDR3 is 15 amino acids.

The chain joins TRBV11-3 to TRBJ2-1; tentative D call: TRBD1 (6 bases). Germline V gene sequence: CDR1 SGHNT, CDR2 YENEEA. The CDR3 has 13 amino acids. V gave up 8 bases and J gave up 7 bases, with 15 bases separating them. CDR3 in DNA: TGTGCCAGCCGATACAGGGTTGAGAATGAGCAGTTCTTC. Translation gives CASRYRVENEQFF.

This clone showed up many times. V and J are TRBV24-1 and TRBJ2-2; 8 nucleotides line up with TRBD2. Germline V gives CDR1 KGHDR, CDR2 SFDVKD. J lost 6 bases, V lost 5 bases, and 7 bases had no gene match. The CDR3 extends over 15 amino acids. The CDR3 region has the DNA TGTGCCACCAGTGTAGTGACTAGCGAGGCCGGGGAGCTGTTTTTT. Its protein is CATSVVTSEAGELFF.

The chain is built from TRBV6-5 and TRBJ2-7, with TRBD2 matching 10 bases. The junction had 1 base not matched to a gene; V was cut back by 0 bases and J by 2 bases. CDR3 length equals 15 residues. Germline V gene sequence: CDR1 MNHEY, CDR2 SVGAGI. The CDR3 DNA reads TGTGCCAGCAGTTACTCTACTAGCGGGGCCTACGAGCAGTACTTC. Residues: CASSYSTSGAYEQYF.

This chain connects TRBV21-1 to TRBJ2-7; no DNA check was done on the table's D call, TRBD1. TRBV21-1 is noted as a pseudogene. The CDR3 length is 15 residues. The CDR3 DNA reads TGTGCCAGCAGCAAGGGGGACAGGGTTTTATACGAGCAGTACTTC. It translates to CASSKGDRVLYEQYF.

The V call is TRBV4-3, the J call TRBJ2-1, with 10 bases lining up with TRBD2. V dropped 2 bases and J dropped 7; count of bases not matched to a gene: 5. The CDR3 is 15 amino acids. Germline V gene lookup returns CDR1 LGHNA and CDR2 YSLEER. Here the CDR3 reads CASSQPGLASNEQFF. The CDR3 nucleotides read TGCGCCAGCAGCCAACCGGGACTAGCGAGTAATGAGCAGTTCTTC.

The chain employs TRBV19 and TRBJ2-1; D not certain. V was cut by 3 bases and J by 7 bases, with 16 bases left in between. The CDR3 totals 15 residues. Germline V lookup: CDR1 LNHDA, CDR2 SQIVND (reference sequence). The CDR3, as DNA: TGTGCCAGTAGTATTACCCCTCCTTCTAGTAATGAGCAGTTCTTC. It specifies CASSITPPSSNEQFF. Drawing the rest from reference TRBV19 and TRBJ2-1, the complete variable domain is DGGITQSPKYLFRKEGQNVTLSCEQNLNHDAMYWYRQDPGQGLRLIYYSQIVNDFQKGDIAEGYSVSREKKESFPLTVTSAQKNPTAFYLCASSITPPSSNEQFFGPGTRLTVL.

This clone was observed many times. Other DNA sequences from this sample encode an identical CDR3 as well. The genes are TRBV6-5 and TRBJ1-3, with D tentatively TRBD1 (5 bases). Germline V gene sequence: CDR1 MNHEY, CDR2 SVGAGI. Trimming removed 2 bases at V and 0 bases at J, with 5 bases between. This CDR3 comprises 14 residues. The DNA for the CDR3 is TGTGCCAGCAGTTACAGGGGCTCTGGAAACACCATATATTTT. Translation: CASSYRGSGNTIYF.

The rearrangement joins TRBV7-2 to TRBJ2-7; D call uncertain. There are 17 residues in the CDR3. Trimming took 4 bases from V and 7 from J, leaving 26 bases between them. Germline V gene lookup returns CDR1 SGHTA and CDR2 FQGNSA. The CDR3 is CASSSSILEPATWEQYF. DNA of the CDR3: TGTGCCAGCAGCTCCTCAATCCTAGAGCCAGCTACGTGGGAGCAGTACTTC.

The rearrangement links TRBV5-4 to TRBJ2-7; the match to TRBD1 covers 9 bases. V trimming: 6 bases; J trimming: 6 bases; junction bases outside the gene matches: 7. The CDR3 covers 13 residues. Germline V gene sequence: CDR1 SGHNT, CDR2 YYREEE (reference sequence). The CDR3 loop reads CASTPRDRVEQYF. In DNA, the CDR3 is TGTGCCAGCACTCCACGGGACAGGGTCGAGCAGTACTTC.

V and J are TRBV6-2 or TRBV6-3 and TRBJ2-7; possibly TRBD2 for D (6 bases). V was shortened by 0 bases and J by 1 base, with 7 bases between the two germline ends. The CDR3 runs 14 residues. The germline V gene has CDR1 MNHEY and CDR2 SVGEGT. Written as DNA, the CDR3 is TGTGCCAGCAGTTACTCTGGACTATCCTACGAGCAGTACTTC. Translation gives CASSYSGLSYEQYF.

This clone showed up just once. This chain connects TRBV27 to TRBJ2-7, with 8 bases lining up with TRBD1. The CDR3 spans 14 residues. CDR1 MNHEY and CDR2 SMNVEV come from the germline V gene (reference sequence). With 2 bases clipped from V and 3 bases from J, the junction kept 3 bases outside the gene matches. The CDR3 is CASSLAGGFYEQYF. CDR3 bases: TGTGCCAGCAGTTTAGCAGGGGGCTTCTACGAGCAGTACTTC.